A single count supports the clone carrying this T cell receptor beta chain. Its antigen remains unidentified. The record originates from a study of graft-versus-host responses after intestinal transplantation. Study-level information: Grafts that recipients had were multivisceral, liver-intestinal, or isolated intestinal transplants. Anti-thymocyte globulin induction was given to all recipients, followed by tacrolimus and steroids for roughly 3 years. Broader study findings: Declines in HvG clones occurring early post-transplant were associated with peak circulating GvH clone levels.

TCRdb's table, derived via immunoSEQ multiplex PCR, lists solely in-frame clones and lacks some. The sample lists under 45,000 clones; just over 90% were seen once. The specimen was PBMCs, collected 734 days after intestinal transplantation. This sequence originates from a human patient who received an intestinal transplant, so some T cells may come from the graft donor.

The CDR3 protein is CSVEGQLEETQYF. CDR3 nucleotide sequence: TGCAGCGTTGAAGGCCAGCTGGAAGAGACCCAGTACTTC. This sequence joins TRBV29-1 and TRBJ2-5; no clear D gene. The germline gives CDR1 SQVTM, CDR2 ANQGSEA. V was clipped by 1 base and J by 3 bases, with 9 bases between them. The CDR3 has 13 residues.